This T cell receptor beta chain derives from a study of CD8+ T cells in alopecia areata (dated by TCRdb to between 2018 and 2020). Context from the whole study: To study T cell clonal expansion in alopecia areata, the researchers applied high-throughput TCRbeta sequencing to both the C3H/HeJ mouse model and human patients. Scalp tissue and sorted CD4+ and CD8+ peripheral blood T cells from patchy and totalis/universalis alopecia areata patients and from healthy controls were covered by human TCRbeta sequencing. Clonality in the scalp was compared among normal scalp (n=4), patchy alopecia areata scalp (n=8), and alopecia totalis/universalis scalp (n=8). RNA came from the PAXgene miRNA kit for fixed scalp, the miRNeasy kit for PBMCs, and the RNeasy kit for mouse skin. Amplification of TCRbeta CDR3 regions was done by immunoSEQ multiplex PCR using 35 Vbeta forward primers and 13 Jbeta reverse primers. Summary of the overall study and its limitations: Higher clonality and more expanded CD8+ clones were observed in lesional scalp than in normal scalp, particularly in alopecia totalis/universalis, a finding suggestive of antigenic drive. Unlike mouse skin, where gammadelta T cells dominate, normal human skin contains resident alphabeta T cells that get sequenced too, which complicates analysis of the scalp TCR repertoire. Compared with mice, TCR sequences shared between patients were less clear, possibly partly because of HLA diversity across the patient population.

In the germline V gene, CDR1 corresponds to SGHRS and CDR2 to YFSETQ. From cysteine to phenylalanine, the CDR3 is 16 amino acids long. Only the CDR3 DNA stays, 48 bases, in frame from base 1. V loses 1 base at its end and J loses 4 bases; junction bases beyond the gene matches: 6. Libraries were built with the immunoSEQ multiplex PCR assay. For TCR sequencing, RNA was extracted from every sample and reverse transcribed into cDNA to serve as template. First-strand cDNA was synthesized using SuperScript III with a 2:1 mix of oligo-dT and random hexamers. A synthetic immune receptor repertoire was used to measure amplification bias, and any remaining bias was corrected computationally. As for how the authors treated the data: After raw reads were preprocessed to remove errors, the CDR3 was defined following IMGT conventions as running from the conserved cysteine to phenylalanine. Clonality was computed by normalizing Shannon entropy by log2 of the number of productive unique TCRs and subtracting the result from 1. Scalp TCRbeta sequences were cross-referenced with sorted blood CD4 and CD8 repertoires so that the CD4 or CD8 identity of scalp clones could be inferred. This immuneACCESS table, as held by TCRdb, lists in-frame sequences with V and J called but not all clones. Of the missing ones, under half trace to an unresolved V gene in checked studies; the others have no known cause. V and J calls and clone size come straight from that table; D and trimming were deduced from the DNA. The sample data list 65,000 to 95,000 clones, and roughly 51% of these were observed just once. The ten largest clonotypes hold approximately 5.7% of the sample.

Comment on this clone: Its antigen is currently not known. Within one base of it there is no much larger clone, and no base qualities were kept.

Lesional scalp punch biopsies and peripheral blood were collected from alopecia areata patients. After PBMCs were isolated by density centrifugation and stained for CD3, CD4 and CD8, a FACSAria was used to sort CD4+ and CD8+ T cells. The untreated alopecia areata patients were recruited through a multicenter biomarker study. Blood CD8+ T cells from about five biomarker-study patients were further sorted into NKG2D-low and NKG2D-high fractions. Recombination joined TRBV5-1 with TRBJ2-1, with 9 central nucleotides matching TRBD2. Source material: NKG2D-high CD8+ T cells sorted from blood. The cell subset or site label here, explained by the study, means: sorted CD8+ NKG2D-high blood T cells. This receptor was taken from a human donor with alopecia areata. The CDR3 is CASSLYTSGPYNEQFF. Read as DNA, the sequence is TGCGCCAGCAGCTTGTATACTAGCGGGCCATACAATGAGCAGTTCTTC. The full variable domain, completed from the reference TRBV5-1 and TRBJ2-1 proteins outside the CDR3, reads KAGVTQTPRYLIKTRGQQVTLSCSPISGHRSVSWYQQTPGQGLQFLFEYFSETQRNKGNFPGRFSGRQFSNSRSEMNVSTLELGDSALYLCASSLYTSGPYNEQFFGPGTRLTVL.